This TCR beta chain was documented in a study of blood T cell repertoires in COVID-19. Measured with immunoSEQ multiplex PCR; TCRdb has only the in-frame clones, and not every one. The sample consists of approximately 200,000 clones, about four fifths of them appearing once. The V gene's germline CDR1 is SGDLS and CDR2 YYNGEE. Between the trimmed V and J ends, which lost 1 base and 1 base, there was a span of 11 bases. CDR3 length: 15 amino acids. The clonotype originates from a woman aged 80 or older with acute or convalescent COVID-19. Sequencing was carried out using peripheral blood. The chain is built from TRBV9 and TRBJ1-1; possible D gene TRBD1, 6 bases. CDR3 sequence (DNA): TGTGCCAGCAGCGTACCCTCGGGACAGAACACTGAAGCTTTCTTT. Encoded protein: CASSVPSGQNTEAFF.